This T cell receptor (beta chain) stems from a study of cytomegalovirus exposure and HLA in healthy donors. Comments on this clone: What it binds is unknown.

The V gene's germline CDR1 is SGHDT and CDR2 YYEEEE. This CDR3 comprises 16 residues. Deletions cut 4 bases from V and 3 bases from J, with 19 bases between. The primer mix had 60 Vbeta and 13 Jbeta primers. Sequenced by immunoSEQ multiplex PCR; TCRdb stores in-frame clones only, minus some. The sample shows around 180,000 clones, 65% to 90% of them seen only once. Study conclusions and caveats: Common viral pathogens seemed to be connected with several of the most significant clusters, according to a later analysis. There were reportedly fewer N-insertions in an Asian-associated ancestry cluster than the approximately 670-donor mean, in a later analysis. Later analysis revealed greater clonal expansion in HLA-associated TCR beta chains than in equally common others.

This chain connects TRBV5-6 to TRBJ1-1; weak D call: TRBD1 (5 bases). The sequence was collected from a girl aged 2-10 years in good health and CMV-seropositive. The material sequenced was PBMCs. The CDR3 coding sequence is TGTGCCAGCAGCCTTTCGGATGGGGCTCGGTACACTGAAGCTTTCTTT. It yields the protein CASSLSDGARYTEAFF.